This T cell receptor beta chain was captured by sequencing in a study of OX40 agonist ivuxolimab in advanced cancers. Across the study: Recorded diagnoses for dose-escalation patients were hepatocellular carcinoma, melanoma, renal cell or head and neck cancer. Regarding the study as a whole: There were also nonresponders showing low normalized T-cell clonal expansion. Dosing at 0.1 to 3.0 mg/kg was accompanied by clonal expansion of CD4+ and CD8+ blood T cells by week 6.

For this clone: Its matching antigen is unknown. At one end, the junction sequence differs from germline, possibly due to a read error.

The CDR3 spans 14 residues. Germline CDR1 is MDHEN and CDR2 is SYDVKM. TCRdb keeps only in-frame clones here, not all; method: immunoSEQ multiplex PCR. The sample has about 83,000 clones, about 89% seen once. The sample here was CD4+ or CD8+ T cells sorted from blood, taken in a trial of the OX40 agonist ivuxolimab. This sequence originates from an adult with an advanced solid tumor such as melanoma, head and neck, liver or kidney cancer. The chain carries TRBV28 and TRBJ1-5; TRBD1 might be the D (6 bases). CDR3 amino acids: CASRLGGPNQPQHF. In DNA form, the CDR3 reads TGTGCCAGCCGTTTGGGGGGGCCCAATCAGCCCCAGCATTTT.